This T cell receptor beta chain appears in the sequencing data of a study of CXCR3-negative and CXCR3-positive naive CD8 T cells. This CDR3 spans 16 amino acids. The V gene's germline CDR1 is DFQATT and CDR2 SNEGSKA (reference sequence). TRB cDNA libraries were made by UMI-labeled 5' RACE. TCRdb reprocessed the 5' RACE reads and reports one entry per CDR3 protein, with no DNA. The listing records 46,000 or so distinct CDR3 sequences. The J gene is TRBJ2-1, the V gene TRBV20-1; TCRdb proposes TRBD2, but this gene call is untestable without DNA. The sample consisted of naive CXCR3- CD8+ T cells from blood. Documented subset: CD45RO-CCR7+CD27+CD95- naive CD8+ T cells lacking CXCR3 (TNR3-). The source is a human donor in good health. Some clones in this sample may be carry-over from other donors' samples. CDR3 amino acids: CSARVRTSNSYNEQFF.